One sample yielded the 28 T cell receptor beta chains listed below, sequenced in a study of blood T cell repertoires in COVID-19. Data came from immunoSEQ multiplex PCR; TCRdb stores just in-frame clones and leaves some out. The table includes 230,000 or so clones, roughly nine tenths detected once. Sequencing used peripheral blood. These receptors were collected from a woman aged 40 to 50 who had recovered from COVID-19.

The genes are TRBV7-9 and TRBJ1-2, with 10 bases identical to TRBD1. This CDR3 has 16 residues. CDR1 is SEHNR and CDR2 is FQNEAQ in the germline V gene (reference sequence). V was clipped by 6 bases and J by 5 bases; unmatched bases: 12. The CDR3 DNA sequence: TGTGCCAGCAGGCCGGACAGGGGGAAACCTTTTTATGGCTACACCTTC. Its translation is CASRPDRGKPFYGYTF. The variable domain in full, completed from reference TRBV7-9 and TRBJ1-2, reads DTGVSQNPRHKITKRGQNVTFRCDPISEHNRLYWYRQTLGQGPEFLTYFQNEAQLEKSRLLSDRFSAERPKGSFSTLEIQRTEQGDSAMYLCASRPDRGKPFYGYTFGSGTRLTVV.

The CDR3 nucleotides are TGCGCCAGCAGCTTGGCCAGACTAGCGGGGGGTCAAGAGACCCAGTACTTC. This sequence encodes CASSLARLAGGQETQYF. The chain links TRBV5-1 to TRBJ2-5; 13 nucleotides line up with TRBD2. This CDR3 has 17 amino acids. J lost 2 bases, V lost 0 bases, and 4 bases had no gene match. CDR1 is SGHRS, CDR2 YFSETQ, per germline.

This chain uses TRBV5-4 with TRBJ2-7; 10 bases are shared with TRBD1. CDR1 and CDR2 from the germline V gene are SGHNT and YYREEE (reference sequence). V trimming: 4 bases; J trimming: 5 bases; junction bases outside the gene matches: 9. The CDR3 has 15 amino acids. The chain's CDR3 is CASSLPGQGIHEQYF. DNA for the CDR3: TGTGCCAGCAGCCTTCCGGGACAGGGGATCCACGAGCAGTACTTC.

The genes are TRBV14 and TRBJ2-3; D possibly corresponds to TRBD2 (5 bases). V was clipped by 0 bases and J by 6 bases, with 7 bases between them. The CDR3 length is 13 residues. The germline V gene encodes CDR1 SGHDN and CDR2 FVKESK. The CDR3, as DNA: TGTGCCAGCAGCCAAGATAGGAGGGATACGCAGTATTTT. It encodes CASSQDRRDTQYF. The full variable domain, its missing parts supplied by reference TRBV14 and TRBJ2-3, is EAGVTQFPSHSVIEKGQTVTLRCDPISGHDNLYWYRRVMGKEIKFLLHFVKESKQDESGMPNNRFLAERTGGTYSTLKVQPAELEDSGVYFCASSQDRRDTQYFGPGTRLTVL.

This chain joins TRBV5-1 and TRBJ1-2; TRBD1 might be the D (6 bases). Germline V gene data show CDR1 as SGHRS and CDR2 as YFSETQ. The length of the CDR3 is 17 residues. Between the trimmed V and J ends, which lost 2 bases and 0 bases, there was a span of 17 bases. The CDR3: CASSFISGVGTNYGYTF. Written as DNA, the CDR3 is TGCGCCAGCAGCTTCATCTCAGGGGTTGGGACTAACTATGGCTACACCTTC.

V and J are TRBV2 and TRBJ1-2; maybe TRBD1 (5 bases). The CDR3 contains 13 residues. CDR1 is SNHLY, CDR2 FYNNEI, per germline. Trimming cost V 6 bases and J 4 bases, with 12 bases left between them. CDR3 amino acids: CASREGLGYGYTF. The CDR3 DNA is TGTGCCAGCAGGGAGGGACTTGGCTATGGCTACACCTTC.

This clone has only one observation. The chain combines TRBV7-2 with TRBJ2-4; no definite D call. Germline loops: CDR1 SGHTA, CDR2 FQGNSA. The CDR3 runs to 15 residues. With 0 bases removed from V and 5 bases from J, the gap between germline ends came to 11 bases. CDR3 DNA: TGTGCCAGCAGCTTAGCGCCAGGCTGGGAAAACATTCAGTACTTC. Residues: CASSLAPGWENIQYF.

The V call is TRBV11-3, the J call TRBJ1-5; 8 bases align to TRBD1. CDR3 size: 13 residues. CDR1 is SGHNT and CDR2 is YENEEA in the germline V gene. V was clipped by 5 bases and J by 5 bases; unmatched bases: 2. The CDR3 sequence: CASSAQGDQPQHF. In nucleotides, the CDR3 is TGTGCCAGCAGCGCACAGGGGGATCAGCCCCAGCATTTT. Looking up the rest from reference TRBV11-3 and TRBJ1-5 gives the full variable domain: EAGVVQSPRYKIIEKKQPVAFWCNPISGHNTLYWYLQNLGQGPELLIRYENEEAVDDSQLPKDRFSAERLKGVDSTLKIQPAELGDSAVYLCASSAQGDQPQHFGDGTRLSIL.

The V and J genes are TRBV30 and TRBJ1-5; D is perhaps TRBD1 (6 bases). The germline CDR1 and CDR2 sequences are GTSNPN and SVGIG (reference sequence). This CDR3 comprises 11 residues. The germline V and J ends were trimmed by 7 bases and 6 bases, with 10 bases remaining between them. The CDR3 DNA reads TGTGCCTCATTCAGGGGTCAGCCCCAGCATTTT. Translating gives CASFRGQPQHF.

The chain's CDR3 is CASSREPGYEQYV. The DNA of the CDR3 is TGTGCCAGTTCACGGGAGCCGGGCTACGAGCAGTACGTC. V gene TRBV27 combines with J gene TRBJ2-7; a possible D gene is TRBD2 (6 bases). V was cut by 9 bases and J by 3 bases, with 15 bases left in between. From germline, CDR1 is MNHEY and CDR2 SMNVEV (reference sequence). The CDR3 consists of 13 residues.

This sequence joins TRBV5-6 and TRBJ1-2; D perhaps matches TRBD1 (5 bases). Looked up from germline, CDR1 is SGHDT and CDR2 is YYEEEE. Trimming pared 4 bases from V and 8 bases from J, leaving 15 bases between. The CDR3 is 13 amino acids. DNA of the CDR3: TGTGCCAGCAGCGTGAGCGGGACGGGCGGCTACACCTTC. Its translation is CASSVSGTGGYTF.

The V and J genes are TRBV7-3 and TRBJ2-5, with 8 bases fitting TRBD2. CDR3 size: 15 residues. Trimming cost V 6 bases and J 4 bases; bases outside gene matches: 10. Germline assignment: CDR1 SGHTA and CDR2 FQGTGA. The CDR3 spells CASSSNGGASETQYF. CDR3 sequence (DNA): TGTGCCAGCAGTTCCAACGGGGGGGCATCAGAGACCCAGTACTTC.

This chain links TRBV5-1 with TRBJ2-1, with D perhaps TRBD2 (6 bases). The germline V gene encodes CDR1 SGHRS and CDR2 YFSETQ. Trimming took 4 bases from V and 12 from J, leaving 26 bases between them. The CDR3 is made up of 16 amino acids. This CDR3 is CASSPVGGVALETQFF. The CDR3 region has the DNA TGCGCCAGCAGCCCGGTGGGGGGAGTCGCTTTGGAGACGCAGTTCTTC.

The chain recombines TRBV19 with TRBJ1-1, with 7 bases lining up with TRBD1. With 3 bases clipped from V and 3 bases from J, the junction kept 7 bases outside the gene matches. CDR1 and CDR2 (germline): LNHDA, SQIVND (reference sequence). CDR3 length equals 15 residues. CDR3 DNA sequence: TGTGCCAGTAGTATCGATACAGGGGTTGACACTGAAGCTTTCTTT. Its protein product is CASSIDTGVDTEAFF.

The chain links TRBV3-1 (or the pseudogene TRBV3-2) to TRBJ1-1; weak D call: TRBD1 (6 bases). This CDR3 has 15 amino acids. V gave up 4 bases and J gave up 6 bases, with 18 bases separating them. The V gene's germline CDR1 is LGHDT and CDR2 YNNKEL (reference sequence). This CDR3 is CASSPKPGGGAEAFF. The CDR3 DNA reads as TGTGCCAGCAGCCCGAAGCCCGGAGGGGGGGCTGAAGCTTTCTTT.

The chain links TRBV9 to TRBJ1-2, with unresolved D. The CDR3 has 15 residues. The V end was cut by 0 bases, the J end by 0 bases, with 9 bases between. Looked up from germline, CDR1 is SGDLS and CDR2 is YYNGEE. CDR3 DNA: TGTGCCAGCAGCGTAGTGGCCGTCCCTAACTATGGCTACACCTTC. Amino acid sequence: CASSVVAVPNYGYTF.

This clone was counted only a few times. The V gene is TRBV19, the J gene TRBJ2-1; 10 bases match TRBD2. Germline-derived CDR1 and CDR2 are LNHDA and SQIVND (reference sequence). The CDR3 sequence is 19 residues long. The junction had 20 bases not matched to a gene; V was cut back by 5 bases and J by 7 bases. The CDR3 spells CASSWRLWVAGGGVNEQFF. CDR3 bases: TGTGCCAGTAGTTGGCGTTTGTGGGTAGCGGGAGGAGGGGTGAATGAGCAGTTCTTC.

This clone was detected only a few times. The J gene is TRBJ1-6, the V gene TRBV7-2, with 7 bases aligning to TRBD1. The CDR3 covers 14 residues. The V gene's germline CDR1 is SGHTA and CDR2 FQGNSA. V lost 5 bases and J lost 6; bases outside the gene matches: 4. The CDR3 DNA is TGTGCCAGCAGCGCTCGGGACAGTAATTCACCCCTCCACTTT. Translation gives CASSARDSNSPLHF.

The chain carries TRBV7-6 and TRBJ2-1; 8 bases match TRBD2. Germline values: CDR1 SGHVS, CDR2 FNYEAQ. This CDR3 is 15 amino acids long. V lost 5 bases and J lost 8; bases outside the gene matches: 11. This chain's CDR3 is CASSAQGRGADEQFF. CDR3 DNA: TGTGCCAGCAGCGCGCAGGGGCGGGGGGCCGATGAGCAGTTCTTC.

The chain joins TRBV6-5 to TRBJ1-5; D gene unclear. Per germline, CDR1 MNHEY and CDR2 SVGAGI. V lost 6 bases, J lost 3 bases, and 9 bases lay in between. CDR3 length equals 13 residues. Here the CDR3 DNA reads TGTGCCAGCAGGCCAGGCTTCAATCAGCCCCAGCATTTT. This sequence encodes CASRPGFNQPQHF.

The J gene is TRBJ2-2, the V gene TRBV2; TRBD1 is a possible D gene (6 bases). The germline gives CDR1 SNHLY, CDR2 FYNNEI. Between the trimmed V and J ends, which lost 6 bases and 1 base, there was a span of 12 bases. CDR3 size: 15 residues. This CDR3 reads CASSQQGRNTGELFF. The CDR3, as DNA: TGTGCCAGCAGCCAACAGGGTCGGAACACCGGGGAGCTGTTTTTT.

The rearrangement uses TRBV20-1 and TRBJ1-4; 7 bases align to TRBD1. Per the germline V gene, CDR1 is DFQATT and CDR2 is SNEGSKA (reference sequence). The CDR3 contains 13 residues. J was trimmed by 8 bases and V by 3 bases; bases with no gene match: 6. The CDR3 protein is CSASDRAGEKLFF. CDR3 sequence (DNA): TGCAGTGCTAGTGACAGGGCAGGGGAAAAACTGTTTTTT.

The chain uses TRBV11-2 and TRBJ1-6, with TRBD1 as a possible D gene (6 bases). CDR1 and CDR2 (germline): SGHAT, FQNNGV. This CDR3 has 15 amino acids. V lost 3 bases and J 10 bases, leaving 16 bases between the germline ends. This chain's CDR3 is CASSLTGTSASPLHF. CDR3 DNA: TGTGCCAGCAGCTTGACCGGGACATCGGCCTCACCCCTCCACTTT. Full variable domain (rest looked up from reference TRBV11-2 and TRBJ1-6): EAGVAQSPRYKIIEKRQSVAFWCNPISGHATLYWYQQILGQGPKLLIQFQNNGVVDDSQLPKDRFSAERLKGVDSTLKIQPAKLEDSAVYLCASSLTGTSASPLHFGNGTRLTVT.

This clone has a single count. The rearrangement joins TRBV27 to TRBJ2-2; D is uncertain. This CDR3 is built from 13 residues. Germline V gene sequence: CDR1 MNHEY, CDR2 SMNVEV (reference sequence). V was clipped by 5 bases and J by 4 bases, with 8 bases between them. CDR3 sequence (DNA): TGTGCCAGCAGTACTCGGTCCACCGGGGAGCTGTTTTTT. It encodes CASSTRSTGELFF.

The rearrangement joins TRBV29-1 to TRBJ2-3; TRBD1 matches 7 bases. The V gene end was trimmed by 5 bases and the J gene end by 1 base; junction bases not matched to a gene: 6. Germline values: CDR1 SQVTM, CDR2 ANQGSEA. CDR3 size: 14 residues. This chain's CDR3 is CSVLQGPGTDTQYF. The CDR3 DNA follows: TGCAGCGTTCTACAGGGGCCCGGCACAGATACGCAGTATTTT.

This chain links TRBV28 with TRBJ2-7; D is possibly TRBD2 (6 bases). This CDR3 is 14 amino acids long. CDR1 MDHEN and CDR2 SYDVKM come from the germline V gene. V lost 6 bases to trimming and J lost 1 base, with 13 bases between them. As DNA, the CDR3 is TGTGCCAGCAGCAACCCCGGGAGATCCTACGAGCAGTACTTC. This codes for CASSNPGRSYEQYF.

The chain has TRBV9 and TRBJ2-5, with D unclear. Germline-derived CDR1 and CDR2 are SGDLS and YYNGEE. This CDR3 contains 13 residues. V lost 0 bases to trimming and J lost 6 bases, with 9 bases between them. The CDR3 bases are TGTGCCAGCAGCGTAGAACCAGATCAGACCCAGTACTTC. Encoded protein: CASSVEPDQTQYF.

The chain is built from TRBV4-3 and TRBJ2-7, with 8 positions matching TRBD1. V shed 0 bases and J 7 bases; nucleotides not matched to a gene: 8. The CDR3 has 15 residues. The germline CDR1 and CDR2 sequences are LGHNA and YSLEER. CDR3 coding DNA: TGCGCCAGCAGCCAAGAACGGACAGGGCCTTGGGAGCAGTACGTC. Amino acids: CASSQERTGPWEQYV.